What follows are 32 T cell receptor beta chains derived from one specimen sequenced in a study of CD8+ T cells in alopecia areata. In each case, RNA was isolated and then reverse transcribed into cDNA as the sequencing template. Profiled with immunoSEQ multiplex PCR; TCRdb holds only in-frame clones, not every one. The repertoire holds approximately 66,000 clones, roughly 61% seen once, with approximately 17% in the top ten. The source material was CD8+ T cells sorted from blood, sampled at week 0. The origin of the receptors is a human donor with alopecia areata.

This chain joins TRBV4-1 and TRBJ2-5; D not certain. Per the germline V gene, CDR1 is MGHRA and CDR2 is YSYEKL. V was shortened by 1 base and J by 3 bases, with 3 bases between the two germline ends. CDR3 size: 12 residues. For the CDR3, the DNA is TGCGCCAGCAGCCAAGTTGAAGAGACCCAGTACTTC. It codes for CASSQVEETQYF.

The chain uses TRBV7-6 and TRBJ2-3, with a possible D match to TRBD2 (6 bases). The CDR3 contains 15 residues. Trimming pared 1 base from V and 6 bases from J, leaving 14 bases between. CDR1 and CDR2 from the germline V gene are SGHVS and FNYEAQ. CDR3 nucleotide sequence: TGTGCCAGCAGCTTAGTTTCGGGAGAGGGGGATACGCAGTATTTT. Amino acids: CASSLVSGEGDTQYF.

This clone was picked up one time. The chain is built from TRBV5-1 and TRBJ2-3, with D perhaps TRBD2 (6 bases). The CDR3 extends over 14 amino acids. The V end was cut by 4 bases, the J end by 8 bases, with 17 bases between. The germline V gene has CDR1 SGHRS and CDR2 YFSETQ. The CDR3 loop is CASSPDGTAGTQYF. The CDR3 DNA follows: TGCGCCAGCAGCCCAGACGGAACAGCGGGTACGCAGTATTTT.

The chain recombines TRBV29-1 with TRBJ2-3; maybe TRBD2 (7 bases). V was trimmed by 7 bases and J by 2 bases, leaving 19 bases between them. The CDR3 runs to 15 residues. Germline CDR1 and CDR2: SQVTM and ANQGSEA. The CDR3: CSARGGELPTDTQYF. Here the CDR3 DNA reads TGCAGCGCCCGAGGGGGGGAGCTACCCACAGATACGCAGTATTTT.

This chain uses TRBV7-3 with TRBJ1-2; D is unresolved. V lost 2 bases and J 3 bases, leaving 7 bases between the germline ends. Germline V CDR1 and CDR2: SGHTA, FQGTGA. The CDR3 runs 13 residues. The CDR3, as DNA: TGTGCCAGCAGCTTAGACGGGCACTATGGCTACACCTTC. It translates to CASSLDGHYGYTF.

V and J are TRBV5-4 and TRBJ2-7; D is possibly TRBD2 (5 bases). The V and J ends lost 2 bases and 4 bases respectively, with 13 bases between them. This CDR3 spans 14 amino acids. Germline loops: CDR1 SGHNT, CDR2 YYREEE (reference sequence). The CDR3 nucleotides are TGTGCCAGCAGCTTATACGAGGGATCTTACGAGCAGTACTTC. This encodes CASSLYEGSYEQYF.

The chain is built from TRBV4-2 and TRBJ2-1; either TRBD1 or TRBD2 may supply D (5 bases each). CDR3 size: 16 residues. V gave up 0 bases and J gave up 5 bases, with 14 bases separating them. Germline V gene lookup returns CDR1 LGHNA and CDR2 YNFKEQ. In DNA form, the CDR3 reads TGTGCCAGCAGCCAAGAATGGGGGACGCAAAACAATGAGCAGTTCTTC. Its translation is CASSQEWGTQNNEQFF.

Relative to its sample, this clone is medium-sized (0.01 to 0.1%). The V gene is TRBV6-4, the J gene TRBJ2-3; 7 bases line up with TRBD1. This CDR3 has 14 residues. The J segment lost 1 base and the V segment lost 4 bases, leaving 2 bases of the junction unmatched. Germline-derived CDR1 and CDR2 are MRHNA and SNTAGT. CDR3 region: CASSAQGGTDTQYF. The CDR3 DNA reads TGTGCCAGCAGTGCTCAGGGGGGCACAGATACGCAGTATTTT.

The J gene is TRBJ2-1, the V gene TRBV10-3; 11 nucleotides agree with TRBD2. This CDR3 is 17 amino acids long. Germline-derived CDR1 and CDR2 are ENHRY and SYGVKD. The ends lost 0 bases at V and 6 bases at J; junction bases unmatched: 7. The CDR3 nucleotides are TGTGCCATCAGTGAGTCTAGCGGGGGGGCCAGGGGCAATGAGCAGTTCTTC. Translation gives CAISESSGGARGNEQFF.

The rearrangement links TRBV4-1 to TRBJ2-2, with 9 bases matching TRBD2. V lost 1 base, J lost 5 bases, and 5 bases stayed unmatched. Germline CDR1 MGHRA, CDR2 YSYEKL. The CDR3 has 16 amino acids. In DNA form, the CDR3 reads TGCGCCAGCAGCCAAGGGCTAGCGGGGTTGACCGGGGAGCTGTTTTTT. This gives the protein CASSQGLAGLTGELFF.

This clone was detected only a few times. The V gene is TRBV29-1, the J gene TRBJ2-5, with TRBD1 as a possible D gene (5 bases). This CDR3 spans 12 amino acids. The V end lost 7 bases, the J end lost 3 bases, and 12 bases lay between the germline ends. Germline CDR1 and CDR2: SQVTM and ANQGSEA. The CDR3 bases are TGCAGCGCCCGGCCCAGGGAAGAGACCCAGTACTTC. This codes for CSARPREETQYF. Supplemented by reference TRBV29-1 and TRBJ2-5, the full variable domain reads SAVISQKPSRDICQRGTSLTIQCQVDSQVTMMFWYRQQPGQSLTLIATANQGSEATYESGFVIDKFPISRPNLTFSTLTVSNMSPEDSSIYLCSARPREETQYFGPGTRLLVL.

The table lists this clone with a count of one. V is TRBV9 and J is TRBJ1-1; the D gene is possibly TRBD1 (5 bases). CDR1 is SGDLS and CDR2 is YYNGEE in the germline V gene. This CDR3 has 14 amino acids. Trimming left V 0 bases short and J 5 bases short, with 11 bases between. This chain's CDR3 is CASSVGGEGTEAFF. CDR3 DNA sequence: TGTGCCAGCAGCGTAGGTGGGGAGGGGACTGAAGCTTTCTTT. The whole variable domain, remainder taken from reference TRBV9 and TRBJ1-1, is DSGVTQTPKHLITATGQRVTLRCSPRSGDLSVYWYQQSLDQGLQFLIQYYNGEERAKGNILERFSAQQFPDLHSELNLSSLELGDSALYFCASSVGGEGTEAFFGQGTRLTVV.

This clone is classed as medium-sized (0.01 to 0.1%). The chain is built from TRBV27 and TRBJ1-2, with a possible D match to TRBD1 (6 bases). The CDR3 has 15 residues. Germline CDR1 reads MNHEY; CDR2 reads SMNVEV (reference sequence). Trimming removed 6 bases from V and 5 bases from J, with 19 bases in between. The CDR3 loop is CASSLGPWQGYGYTF. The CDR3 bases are TGTGCCAGCAGCCTAGGACCCTGGCAGGGGTATGGCTACACCTTC.

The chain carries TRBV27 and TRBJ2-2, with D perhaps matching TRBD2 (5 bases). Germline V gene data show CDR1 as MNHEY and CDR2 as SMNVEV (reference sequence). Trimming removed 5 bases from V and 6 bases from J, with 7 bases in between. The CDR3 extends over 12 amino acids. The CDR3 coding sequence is TGTGCCAGCAGTCTTAGCGCCGGGGAGCTGTTTTTT. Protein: CASSLSAGELFF.

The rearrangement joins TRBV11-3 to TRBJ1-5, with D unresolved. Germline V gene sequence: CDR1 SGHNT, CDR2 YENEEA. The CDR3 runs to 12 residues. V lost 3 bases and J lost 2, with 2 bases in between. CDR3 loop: CASSFGNQPQHF. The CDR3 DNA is TGTGCCAGCAGCTTCGGCAATCAGCCCCAGCATTTT.

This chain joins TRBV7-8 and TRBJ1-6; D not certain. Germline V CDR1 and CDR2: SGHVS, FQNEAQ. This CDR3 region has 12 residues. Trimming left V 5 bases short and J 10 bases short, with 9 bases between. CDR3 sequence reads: CASSPPSSPLHF. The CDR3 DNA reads TGTGCCAGCAGCCCCCCATCATCACCCCTCCACTTT.

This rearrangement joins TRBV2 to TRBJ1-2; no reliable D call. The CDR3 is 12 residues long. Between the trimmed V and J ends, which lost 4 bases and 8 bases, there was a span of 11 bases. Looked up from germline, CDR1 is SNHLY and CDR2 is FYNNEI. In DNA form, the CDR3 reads TGTGCCAGCAGTGCCAGCCTGTTGGGCTACACCTTC. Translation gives CASSASLLGYTF.

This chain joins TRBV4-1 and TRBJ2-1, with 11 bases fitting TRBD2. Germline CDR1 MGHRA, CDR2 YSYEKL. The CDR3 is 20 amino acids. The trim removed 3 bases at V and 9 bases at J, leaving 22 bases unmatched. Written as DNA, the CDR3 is TGCGCCAGCAGCCAGCTACAGGGGGGCAACCTAGCGGGGGGCCTTTGTGAGCAGTTCTTC. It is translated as CASSQLQGGNLAGGLCEQFF.

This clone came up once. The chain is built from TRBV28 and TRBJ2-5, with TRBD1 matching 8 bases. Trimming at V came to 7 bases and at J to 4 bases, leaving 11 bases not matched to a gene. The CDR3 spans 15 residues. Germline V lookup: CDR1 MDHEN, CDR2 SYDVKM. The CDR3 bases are TGTGCCAGCACCCCCGGACAGGGTGTTAGAGAGACCCAGTACTTC. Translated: CASTPGQGVRETQYF.

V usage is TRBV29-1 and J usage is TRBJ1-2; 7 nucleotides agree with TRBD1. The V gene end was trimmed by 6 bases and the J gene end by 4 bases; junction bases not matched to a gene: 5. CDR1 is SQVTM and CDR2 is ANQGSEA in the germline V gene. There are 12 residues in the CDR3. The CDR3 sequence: CSVTGTAYGYTF. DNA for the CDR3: TGCAGCGTCACCGGGACAGCCTATGGCTACACCTTC.

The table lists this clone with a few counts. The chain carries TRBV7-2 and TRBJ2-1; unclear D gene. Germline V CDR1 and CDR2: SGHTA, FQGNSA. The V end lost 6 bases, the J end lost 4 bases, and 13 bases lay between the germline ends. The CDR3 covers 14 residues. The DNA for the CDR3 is TGTGCCAGCAGTCCAAGGGAAGGATACAATGAGCAGTTCTTC. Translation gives CASSPREGYNEQFF.

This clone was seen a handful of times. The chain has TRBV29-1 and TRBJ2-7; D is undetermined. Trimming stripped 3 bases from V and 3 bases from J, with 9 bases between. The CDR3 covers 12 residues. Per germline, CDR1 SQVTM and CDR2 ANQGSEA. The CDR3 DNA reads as TGCAGCGTTGAGGGGAAGCGCTACGAGCAGTACTTC. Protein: CSVEGKRYEQYF.

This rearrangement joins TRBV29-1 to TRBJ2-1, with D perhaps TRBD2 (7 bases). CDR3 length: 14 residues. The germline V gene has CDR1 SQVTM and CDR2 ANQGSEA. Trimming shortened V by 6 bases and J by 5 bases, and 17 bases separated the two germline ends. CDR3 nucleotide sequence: TGCAGCGTACTCGGGGGGCGCGGGAACAATGAGCAGTTCTTC. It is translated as CSVLGGRGNNEQFF.

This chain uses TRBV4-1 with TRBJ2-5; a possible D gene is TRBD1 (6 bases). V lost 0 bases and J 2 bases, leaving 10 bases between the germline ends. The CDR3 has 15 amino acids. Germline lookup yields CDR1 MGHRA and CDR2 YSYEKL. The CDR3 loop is CASSQDRTEQETQYF. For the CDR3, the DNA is TGCGCCAGCAGCCAAGATAGGACAGAGCAAGAGACCCAGTACTTC.

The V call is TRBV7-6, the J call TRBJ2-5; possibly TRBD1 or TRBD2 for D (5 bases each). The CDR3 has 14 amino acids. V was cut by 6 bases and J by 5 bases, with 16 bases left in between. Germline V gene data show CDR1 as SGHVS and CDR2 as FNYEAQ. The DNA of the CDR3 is TGTGCCAGCAGTCTGGGACCGCCCGGGGAGACCCAGTACTTC. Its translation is CASSLGPPGETQYF.

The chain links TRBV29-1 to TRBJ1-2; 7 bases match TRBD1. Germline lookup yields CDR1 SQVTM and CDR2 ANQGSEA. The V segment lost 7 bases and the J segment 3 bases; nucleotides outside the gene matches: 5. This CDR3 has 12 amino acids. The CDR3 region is CSATGSDYGYTF. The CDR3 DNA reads TGCAGCGCGACAGGGTCTGACTATGGCTACACCTTC.

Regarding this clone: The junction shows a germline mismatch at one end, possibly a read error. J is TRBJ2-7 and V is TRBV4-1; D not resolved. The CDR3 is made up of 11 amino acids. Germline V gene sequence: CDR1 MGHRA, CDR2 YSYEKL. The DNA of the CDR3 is TGCGCCAGCAGCCAAGACAACAAGCAATACTTC. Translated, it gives CASSQDNKQYF.

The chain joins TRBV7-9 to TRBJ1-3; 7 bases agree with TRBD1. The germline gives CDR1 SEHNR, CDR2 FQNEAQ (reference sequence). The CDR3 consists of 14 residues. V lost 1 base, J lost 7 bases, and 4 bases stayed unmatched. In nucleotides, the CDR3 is TGTGCCAGCAGCTTAGAGGGGGCGCGGAACACCATATATTTT. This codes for CASSLEGARNTIYF.

The CDR3 protein is CASSILEGGAGYTF. The CDR3 DNA reads as TGTGCCAGCAGTATCCTAGAGGGGGGAGCTGGCTACACCTTC. This sequence joins TRBV6-6 and TRBJ1-2, with D perhaps TRBD1 (6 bases). The CDR3 is 14 residues long. The V end lost 5 bases, the J end lost 7 bases, and 17 bases lay between the germline ends. Germline values: CDR1 MNHNY, CDR2 SVGAGI (reference sequence).

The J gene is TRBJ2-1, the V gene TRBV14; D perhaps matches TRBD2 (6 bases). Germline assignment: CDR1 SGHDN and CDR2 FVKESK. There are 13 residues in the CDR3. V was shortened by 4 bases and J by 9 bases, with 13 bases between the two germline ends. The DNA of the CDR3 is TGTGCCAGCAGCCGTACACTAGCCCGTGAGCAGTTCTTC. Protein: CASSRTLAREQFF.

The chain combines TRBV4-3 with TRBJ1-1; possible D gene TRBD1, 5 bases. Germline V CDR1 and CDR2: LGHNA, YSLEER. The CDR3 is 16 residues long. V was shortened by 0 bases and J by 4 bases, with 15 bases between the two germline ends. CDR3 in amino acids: CASSQDGLSRGTEAFF. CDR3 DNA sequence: TGCGCCAGCAGCCAAGACGGGTTATCAAGGGGCACTGAAGCTTTCTTT.

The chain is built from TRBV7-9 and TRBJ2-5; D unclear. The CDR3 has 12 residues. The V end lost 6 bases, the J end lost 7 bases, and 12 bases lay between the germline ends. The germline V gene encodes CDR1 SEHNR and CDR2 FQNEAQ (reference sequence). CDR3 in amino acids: CASSLGVGTQYF. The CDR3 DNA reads TGTGCCAGCAGTCTTGGGGTGGGGACCCAGTACTTC.